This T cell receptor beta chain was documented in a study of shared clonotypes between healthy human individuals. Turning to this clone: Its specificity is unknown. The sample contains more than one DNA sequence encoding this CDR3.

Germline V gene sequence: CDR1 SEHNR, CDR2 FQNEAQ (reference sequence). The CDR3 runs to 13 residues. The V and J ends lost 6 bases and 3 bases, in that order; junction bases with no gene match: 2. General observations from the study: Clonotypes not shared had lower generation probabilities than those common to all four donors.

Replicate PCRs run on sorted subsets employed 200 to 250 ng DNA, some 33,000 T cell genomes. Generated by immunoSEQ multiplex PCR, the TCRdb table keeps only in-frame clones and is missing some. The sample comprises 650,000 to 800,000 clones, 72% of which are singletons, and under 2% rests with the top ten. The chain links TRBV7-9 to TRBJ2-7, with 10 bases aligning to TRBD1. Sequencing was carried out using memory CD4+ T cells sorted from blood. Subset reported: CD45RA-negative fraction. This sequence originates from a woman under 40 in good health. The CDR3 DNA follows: TGTGCCAGCAGTTGGGACAGGGGCTACGAGCAGTACTTC. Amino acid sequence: CASSWDRGYEQYF.